The 23 T cell receptor beta chains below come from one sample, sequenced in a study of response to subunit inactivated influenza vaccine. Via MiXCR, TCRdb re-called the RT-PCR reads, giving one row per CDR3 protein. The sample consists of about 500,000 distinct CDR3 sequences, approximately 7.8% of them appearing once. The sequencing here drew on PBMCs from blood, taken 23 to 25 months after vaccination. The receptor source for this set is a man aged 45 to 70 who received an inactivated influenza vaccine.

This clonotype was observed a handful of times. This rearrangement joins TRBV29-1 to TRBJ2-7; 8 nucleotides line up with TRBD1. V lost 3 bases to trimming and J lost 1 base; unmatched junction nucleotides: 8. The CDR3 is made up of 15 amino acids. Per germline, CDR1 SQVTM and CDR2 ANQGSEA. Written as DNA, the CDR3 is TGCAGCGTTGAGTCGGACAGGGAGCAATCCTACGAGCAGTACTTC. This gives the protein CSVESDREQSYEQYF.

This clonotype has just a few counts. This chain uses TRBV11-2 with TRBJ2-1, with D perhaps matching TRBD1 (6 bases). The length of the CDR3 is 17 residues. Trimming pared 5 bases from V and 5 bases from J, leaving 22 bases between. Germline-derived CDR1 and CDR2 are SGHAT and FQNNGV. CDR3 nucleotide sequence: TGTGCCAGCAGCGGCGGTGGGTGGCAGGGGACCCACAATGAGCAGTTCTTC. It translates to CASSGGGWQGTHNEQFF.

This clonotype turned up a few times. V gene TRBV28 combines with J gene TRBJ2-1, with unresolved D. From germline, CDR1 is MDHEN and CDR2 SYDVKM. V was pared by 3 bases and J by 1 base, with 10 bases between. The CDR3 is 15 amino acids. DNA of the CDR3: TGTGCCAGCAGTTTTGGTGGGGTATCCTACAATGAGCAGTTCTTC. Residues: CASSFGGVSYNEQFF.

The chain carries TRBV2 and TRBJ1-6, with 9 bases identical to TRBD1. CDR1 is SNHLY, CDR2 FYNNEI, per germline. V shed 6 bases and J 6 bases; nucleotides not matched to a gene: 9. The CDR3 consists of 16 residues. Here the CDR3 DNA reads TGTGCCAGCAGGGAGAGGACAGGGGCAAGTAATTCACCCCTCCACTTT. Translating gives CASRERTGASNSPLHF. Complete variable domain (other parts from reference TRBV2 and TRBJ1-6): EPEVTQTPSHQVTQMGQEVILRCVPISNHLYFYWYRQILGQKVEFLVSFYNNEISEKSEIFDDQFSVERPDGSNFTLKIRSTKLEDSAMYFCASRERTGASNSPLHFGNGTRLTVT.

This clonotype was recorded a few times. The chain is built from TRBV4-3 and TRBJ2-7; D call uncertain. The CDR3 loop spans 15 amino acids. V lost 0 bases to trimming and J lost 2 bases, with 11 bases between them. The germline V gene encodes CDR1 LGHNA and CDR2 YSLEER. This CDR3 reads CASSQESYRTYEQYF. The CDR3 DNA is TGCGCCAGCAGCCAAGAGAGCTACAGAACCTACGAGCAGTACTTC.

In this sample, this clonotype turned up many times. V gene TRBV7-2 combines with J gene TRBJ2-5; TRBD2 is a possible D gene (6 bases). The CDR3 extends over 13 amino acids. CDR1 and CDR2 from the germline V gene are SGHTA and FQGNSA. V was shortened by 6 bases and J by 4 bases, with 12 bases between the two germline ends. This CDR3 reads CASSYTSRETQYF. The CDR3 DNA follows: TGTGCCAGCAGTTATACTAGCAGAGAGACCCAGTACTTC.

The chain has TRBV5-1 and TRBJ2-7; the D gene is possibly TRBD1 (6 bases). The germline V and J ends were trimmed by 4 bases and 3 bases, with 14 bases remaining between them. This CDR3 region has 14 residues. The germline gives CDR1 SGHRS, CDR2 YFSETQ. The CDR3 DNA reads as TGCGCCAGCAGCCCGGGACAAGCAGACTACGAGCAGTACTTC. This encodes CASSPGQADYEQYF.

The chain employs TRBV18 and TRBJ1-2; a weak D match, TRBD1 (6 bases). The CDR3 is made up of 13 amino acids. V was cut by 5 bases and J by 4 bases, with 11 bases left in between. Germline lookup yields CDR1 KGHSH and CDR2 LQKENI. The CDR3: CASSVLDSYGYTF. The CDR3 DNA reads as TGTGCCAGCTCAGTTTTGGACAGCTATGGCTACACCTTC.

This clonotype was detected ten times or more. The chain couples TRBV5-1 to TRBJ2-3; 7 bases line up with TRBD2. V shed 2 bases and J 1 base; nucleotides not matched to a gene: 4. CDR1 and CDR2 (germline): SGHRS, YFSETQ. The CDR3 totals 15 residues. The CDR3 spells CASSFLAGRTDTQYF. Here the CDR3 DNA reads TGCGCCAGCAGCTTTTTAGCGGGTCGCACAGATACGCAGTATTTT.

This chain uses TRBV12-3 or TRBV12-4 with TRBJ2-7, with TRBD2 matching over 7 bases. The V segment lost 5 bases and the J segment 5 bases; nucleotides outside the gene matches: 12. The length of the CDR3 is 15 residues. The CDR3 spells CASSPLGAGYNEQYF. The DNA of the CDR3 is TGTGCCAGCAGTCCCCTGGGAGCGGGGTATAACGAGCAGTACTTC.

This clonotype was observed a handful of times. V is TRBV4-1 and J is TRBJ1-2, with 10 bases fitting TRBD1. CDR3 length: 15 residues. V lost 0 bases to trimming and J lost 7 bases; unmatched junction nucleotides: 5. Germline CDR1 and CDR2: MGHRA and YSYEKL. CDR3 nucleotide sequence: TGCGCCAGCAGCCAAGATGGGACAGGGGTTCGTGGCTACACCTTC. Translated, it gives CASSQDGTGVRGYTF.

This clonotype occurred a few times. The chain employs TRBV14 and TRBJ2-5; the match to TRBD2 covers 7 bases. The CDR3 loop spans 18 amino acids. Per the germline V gene, CDR1 is SGHDN and CDR2 is FVKESK. J was trimmed by 2 bases and V by 0 bases; bases with no gene match: 12. CDR3 amino acids: CASSQDWGGARYQETQYF. The CDR3 DNA is TGTGCCAGCAGCCAAGATTGGGGAGGGGCGCGGTATCAAGAGACCCAGTACTTC.

This clonotype was observed a handful of times. V gene TRBV6-5 combines with J gene TRBJ2-5; D is perhaps TRBD2 (5 bases). Trimming cost V 1 base and J 1 base, with 13 bases left between them. This CDR3 has 16 residues. From germline, CDR1 is MNHEY and CDR2 SVGAGI. Written as DNA, the CDR3 is TGTGCCAGCAGTTACTTGGGAGTAGGCGGCCAAGAGACCCAGTACTTC. This sequence encodes CASSYLGVGGQETQYF.

This clonotype has ten or more counts. The genes are TRBV6-5 and TRBJ2-1, with 7 nucleotides matching TRBD2. J was trimmed by 5 bases and V by 2 bases; bases with no gene match: 0. The CDR3 spans 13 residues. Germline CDR1 MNHEY, CDR2 SVGAGI. CDR3 coding DNA: TGTGCCAGCAGTTACACTAGCGACAATGAGCAGTTCTTC. It translates to CASSYTSDNEQFF.

With regard to this clonotype: The junction departs from the called germline gene at one end, perhaps through a read error. This chain uses TRBV10-2 with TRBJ1-1; D unclear. Germline CDR1 and CDR2: WSHSY and SAAADI. The CDR3 has 15 residues. The CDR3 nucleotides are TGCGCCAGCACTGAGTACATCCTGGTGAACACTGAAGCTTTCTTT. The encoded protein is CASTEYILVNTEAFF.

The table lists this clonotype with many counts. This rearrangement joins TRBV29-1 to TRBJ2-5; 9 bases map to TRBD1. Per germline, CDR1 SQVTM and CDR2 ANQGSEA. V lost 6 bases and J lost 2; bases outside the gene matches: 4. This CDR3 comprises 13 residues. CDR3 loop: CSVAGTGQETQYF. The CDR3 DNA reads TGCAGCGTCGCCGGGACAGGGCAAGAGACCCAGTACTTC.

This clonotype showed up just a few times. This chain links TRBV7-9 with TRBJ2-3, with TRBD2 matching 14 bases. The V gene's germline CDR1 is SEHNR and CDR2 FQNEAQ (reference sequence). This CDR3 has 16 amino acids. V was pared by 5 bases and J by 4 bases, with 5 bases of the junction left unmatched. This chain's CDR3 is CASSKLGLAGADTQYF. The CDR3 coding sequence is TGTGCCAGCAGCAAGTTGGGACTAGCGGGAGCAGATACGCAGTATTTT. The full variable domain, in which reference TRBV7-9 and TRBJ2-3 provide the parts outside the CDR3, is DTGVSQNPRHKITKRGQNVTFRCDPISEHNRLYWYRQTLGQGPEFLTYFQNEAQLEKSRLLSDRFSAERPKGSFSTLEIQRTEQGDSAMYLCASSKLGLAGADTQYFGPGTRLTVL.

The gene calls are TRBV20-1 and TRBJ2-1; 7 nucleotides agree with TRBD2. Germline CDR1 DFQATT, CDR2 SNEGSKA (reference sequence). The CDR3 is 16 residues long. The V gene end was trimmed by 2 bases and the J gene end by 1 base; junction bases not matched to a gene: 8. The CDR3 loop is CSARPIAGVSYNEQFF. The CDR3 nucleotides are TGCAGTGCTAGACCTATTGCGGGAGTTTCCTACAATGAGCAGTTCTTC.

This clonotype was counted only a few times. This rearrangement joins TRBV3-1 to TRBJ2-7; 8 nucleotides agree with TRBD2. V was pared by 3 bases and J by 6 bases, with 13 bases of the junction left unmatched. The CDR3 covers 16 residues. Germline CDR1 is LGHDT and CDR2 is YNNKEL (reference sequence). CDR3 bases: TGTGCCAGCAGCCATACGGGGCTAAGCGGGAGAGGCGAGCAGTACTTC. Protein sequence: CASSHTGLSGRGEQYF.

This clonotype occurred many times. This chain joins TRBV6-1 and TRBJ2-1; D possibly matches TRBD1 or TRBD2 (5 bases each). This CDR3 contains 15 residues. Trimming removed 7 bases at V and 2 bases at J, with 15 bases between. Germline values: CDR1 MNHNS, CDR2 SASEGT. CDR3 sequence reads: CASTPGRSTYNEQFF. CDR3 coding DNA: TGTGCCAGCACTCCGGGACGCTCAACCTACAATGAGCAGTTCTTC.

This clonotype came up many times. The chain links TRBV7-9 to TRBJ2-3; tentatively, D is TRBD1 or TRBD2 (5 bases each). This CDR3 spans 14 amino acids. Germline CDR1 is SEHNR and CDR2 is FQNEAQ (reference sequence). V lost 3 bases to trimming and J lost 2 bases, with 9 bases between them. The CDR3 region is CASSFEGHTDTQYF. The CDR3 bases are TGTGCCAGCAGCTTCGAGGGGCACACAGATACGCAGTATTTT.

This clonotype has only a few counts. The chain joins TRBV21-1 to TRBJ2-7; the table's TRBD1 call for D was not verified on the DNA. TRBV21-1 has pseudogene status. The CDR3 is made up of 15 amino acids. The CDR3 spells CASSKAGDRDYEQYF. DNA of the CDR3: TGTGCCAGCAGCAAAGCAGGGGACAGGGACTACGAGCAGTACTTC.

This clonotype has a count of ten or more. CDR3 protein: CASSLTADSSFYEQYF. The CDR3 DNA is TGCGCCAGCAGCCTAACCGCGGACAGCTCCTTCTACGAGCAGTACTTC. This chain connects TRBV5-1 to TRBJ2-7; a weak D match, TRBD1 (6 bases). V lost 4 bases and J 3 bases, leaving 20 bases between the germline ends. Germline V gene lookup returns CDR1 SGHRS and CDR2 YFSETQ. The CDR3 length is 16 residues.